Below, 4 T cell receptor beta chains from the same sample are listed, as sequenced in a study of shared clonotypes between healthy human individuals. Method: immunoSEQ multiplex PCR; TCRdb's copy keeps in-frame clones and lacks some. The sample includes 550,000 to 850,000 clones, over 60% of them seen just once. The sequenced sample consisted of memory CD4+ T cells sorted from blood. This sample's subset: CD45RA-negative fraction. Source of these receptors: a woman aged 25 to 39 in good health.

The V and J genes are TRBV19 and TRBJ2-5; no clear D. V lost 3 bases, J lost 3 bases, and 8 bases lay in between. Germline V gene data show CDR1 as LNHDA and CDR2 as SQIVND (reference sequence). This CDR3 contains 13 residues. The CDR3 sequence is CASSIGRKETQYF. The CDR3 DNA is TGTGCCAGTAGTATTGGCCGGAAAGAGACCCAGTACTTC.

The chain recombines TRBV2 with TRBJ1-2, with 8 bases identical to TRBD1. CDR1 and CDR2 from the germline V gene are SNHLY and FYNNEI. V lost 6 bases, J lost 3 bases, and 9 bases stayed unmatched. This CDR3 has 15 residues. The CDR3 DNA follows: TGTGCCAGCAGGGACAGGGATGGTCGTGACTATGGCTACACCTTC. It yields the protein CASRDRDGRDYGYTF. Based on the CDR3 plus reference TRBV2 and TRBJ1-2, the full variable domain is EPEVTQTPSHQVTQMGQEVILRCVPISNHLYFYWYRQILGQKVEFLVSFYNNEISEKSEIFDDQFSVERPDGSNFTLKIRSTKLEDSAMYFCASRDRDGRDYGYTFGSGTRLTVV.

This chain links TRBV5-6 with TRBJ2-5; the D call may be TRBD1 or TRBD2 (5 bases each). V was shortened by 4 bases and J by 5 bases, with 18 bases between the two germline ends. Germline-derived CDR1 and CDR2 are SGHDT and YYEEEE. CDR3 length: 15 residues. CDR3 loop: CASSPTGRNVETQYF. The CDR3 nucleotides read TGTGCCAGCAGCCCCACGGGACGGAACGTGGAGACCCAGTACTTC.

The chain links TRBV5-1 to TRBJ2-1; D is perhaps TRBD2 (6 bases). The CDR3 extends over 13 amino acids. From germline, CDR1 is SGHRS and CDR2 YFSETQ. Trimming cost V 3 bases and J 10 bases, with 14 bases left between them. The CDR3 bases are TGCGCCAGCAGCTCCGAGGGAGGTGAGGAGCAGTTCTTC. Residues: CASSSEGGEEQFF. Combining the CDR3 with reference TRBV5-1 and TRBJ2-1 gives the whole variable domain KAGVTQTPRYLIKTRGQQVTLSCSPISGHRSVSWYQQTPGQGLQFLFEYFSETQRNKGNFPGRFSGRQFSNSRSEMNVSTLELGDSALYLCASSSEGGEEQFFGPGTRLTVL.